The clone carrying this T cell receptor (beta chain) has a handful of counts. This specimen comes from a study of T cells in Graves' hyperthyroidism and ophthalmopathy. The investigators amplified TCR beta CDR3 regions from RNA transcripts. In the first-round RT-PCR of the TCR CDR3, the HTBI primer set was used. MiXCR was run by TCRdb on the multiplex PCR reads, yielding one entry per CDR3 protein. The data show over 500,000 distinct CDR3 sequences, approximately 16% seen once. Criteria for exclusion of patients were uncontrolled infection, other autoimmune disease, pregnancy or lactation. Each diagnosis was grounded in clinical symptoms, serum thyroxine and TRAb, thyroid ultrasound, and orbital computed tomography. CDR3 length: 17 residues. V was clipped by 1 base and J by 1 base; unmatched bases: 3. Germline V lookup: CDR1 SGHTA, CDR2 FQGTGA.

The chain recombines TRBV7-3 with TRBJ2-3; 12 bases are shared with TRBD2. This sequence originates from a woman in her twenties or thirties with Graves' ophthalmopathy. Sequencing was carried out using blood. The CDR3 DNA is TGTGCCAGCAGCTTAAAACGACTAGCGGGAGGCACAGATACGCAGTATTTT. The encoded protein is CASSLKRLAGGTDTQYF. Drawing the rest from reference TRBV7-3 and TRBJ2-3, the complete variable domain is GAGVSQTPSNKVTEKGKYVELRCDPISGHTALYWYRQSLGQGPEFLIYFQGTGAADDSGLPNDRFFAVRPEGSVSTLKIQRTERGDSAVYLCASSLKRLAGGTDTQYFGPGTRLTVL.